This T cell receptor beta chain comes out of a study of T cells in Graves' hyperthyroidism and ophthalmopathy. Study-level results: Most thyroid-expanded clonotypes above 0.001 were also found in blood.

Comment on this clonotype: Its target is not known.

Germline V lookup: CDR1 LNHDA, CDR2 SQIVND (reference sequence). There are 14 residues in the CDR3. Trimming removed 4 bases from V and 7 bases from J; junction bases left unmatched: 4. On the basis of clinical symptoms, serum thyroxine and TRAb, thyroid ultrasound and orbital computed tomography, diagnoses were made. The TCR beta CDR3 regions underwent amplification using RNA transcripts as the source. RT-PCR in the first round (using the HTBI primer set) targeted the TCR CDR3. MiXCR, run by TCRdb on the multiplex PCR reads, gives a single entry per CDR3 protein. Here the sample spans about 560,000 distinct CDR3 sequences, 15% to 19% being singletons.

Material for sequencing was blood. This receptor was identified in a woman in her thirties with Graves' hyperthyroidism. The genes are TRBV19 and TRBJ1-6, with 7 bases matching TRBD1. As DNA, the CDR3 is TGTGCCAGTAGTACCACAGGGGCCAATTCACCCCTCCACTTT. Its translation is CASSTTGANSPLHF. The full variable domain, in which reference TRBV19 and TRBJ1-6 provide the parts outside the CDR3, is DGGITQSPKYLFRKEGQNVTLSCEQNLNHDAMYWYRQDPGQGLRLIYYSQIVNDFQKGDIAEGYSVSREKKESFPLTVTSAQKNPTAFYLCASSTTGANSPLHFGNGTRLTVT.